What follows is one T cell receptor (beta chain) and its context. Its antigen is not known. The sample is drawn from a study of molecular identifiers for immune sequencing clone quantification. Points from the study as a whole: Sizes of highly expanded clones could be underestimated through identical TCRs sharing a barcode. Clones that had above 20 RNA copies took up over 98% of effector molecules but under 1% in naive cells.

The ends were cut back, 1 base at V and 1 base at J, with 9 bases in the middle. The CDR3 is made up of 15 amino acids. Making the bulk TCR libraries relied on previously described methods and listed TCR primers. From the PCR reads, TCRdb called clonotypes with MiXCR, one entry per CDR3 protein. This table has some 100,000 distinct CDR3 sequences, approximately 40% appearing once. V gene TRBV12-3 or TRBV12-4 combines with J gene TRBJ2-3; possibly TRBD2 for D (5 bases). This receptor was obtained from a human donor in good health. Some libraries in this study had Jurkat cell RNA spiked in. Sequencing input: naive CD8+ T cells from blood, with Jurkat cell RNA spiked in. Subset reported: FACS-sorted CD8+CD4-CCR7+CD45RA+ naive T cells. CDR3 DNA: TGTGCCAGCAGTTTAGAAGGGAGTGGCACAGATACGCAGTATTTT. Translating it yields CASSLEGSGTDTQYF.